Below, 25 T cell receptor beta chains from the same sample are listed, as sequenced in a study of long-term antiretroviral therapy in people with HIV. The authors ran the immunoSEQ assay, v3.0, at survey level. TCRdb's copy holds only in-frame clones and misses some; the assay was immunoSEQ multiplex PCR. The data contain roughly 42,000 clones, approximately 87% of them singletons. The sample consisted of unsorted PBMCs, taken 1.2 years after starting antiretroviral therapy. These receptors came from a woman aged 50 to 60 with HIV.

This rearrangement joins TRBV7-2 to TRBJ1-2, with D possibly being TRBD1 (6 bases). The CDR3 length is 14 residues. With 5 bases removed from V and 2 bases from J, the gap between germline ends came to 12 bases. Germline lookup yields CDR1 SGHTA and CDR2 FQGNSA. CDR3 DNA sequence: TGTGCCAGCAGCCAACAGGGTTCCAACTATGGCTACACCTTC. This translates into CASSQQGSNYGYTF. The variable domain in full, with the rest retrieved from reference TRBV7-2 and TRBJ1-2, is GAGVSQSPSNKVTEKGKDVELRCDPISGHTALYWYRQSLGQGLEFLIYFQGNSAPDKSGLPSDRFSAERTGGSVSTLTIQRTQQEDSAVYLCASSQQGSNYGYTFGSGTRLTVV.

Written as DNA, the CDR3 is TGTGCCACGACACCGAACACCGGGGAGCTGTTTTTT. Encoded protein: CATTPNTGELFF. This chain connects TRBV6-6 to TRBJ2-2; D unresolved. The V and J ends lost 10 bases and 0 bases respectively, with 6 bases between them. Germline V gene lookup returns CDR1 MNHNY and CDR2 SVGAGI (reference sequence). CDR3 length equals 12 residues.

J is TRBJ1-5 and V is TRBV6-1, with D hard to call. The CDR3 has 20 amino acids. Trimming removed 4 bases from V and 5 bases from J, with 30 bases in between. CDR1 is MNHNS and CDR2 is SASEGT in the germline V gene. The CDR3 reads CASSVLPSRLAADGYQPQHF. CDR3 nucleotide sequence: TGTGCCAGCAGTGTCCTACCCAGCCGTCTCGCTGCGGACGGGTATCAGCCCCAGCATTTT.

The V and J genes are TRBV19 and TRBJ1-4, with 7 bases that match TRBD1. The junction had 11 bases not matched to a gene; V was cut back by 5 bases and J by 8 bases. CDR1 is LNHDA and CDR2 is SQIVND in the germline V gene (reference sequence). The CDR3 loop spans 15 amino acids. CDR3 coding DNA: TGTGCCAGTAGTGACCGGTCGCAGGGGGGGGAAAAACTGTTTTTT. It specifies CASSDRSQGGEKLFF.

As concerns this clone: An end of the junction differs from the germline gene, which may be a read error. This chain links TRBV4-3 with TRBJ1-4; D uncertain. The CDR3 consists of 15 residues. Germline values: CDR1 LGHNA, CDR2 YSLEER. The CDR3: CASSQVDQRGEKLFF. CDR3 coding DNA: TGCGCCAGCAGTCAAGTCGACCAGAGAGGTGAAAAACTGTTTTTT.

Written as DNA, the CDR3 is TGTGCCAGTAGTATAACAGGTGCTTCCGGGGAGCTGTTTTTT. Its protein is CASSITGASGELFF. J is TRBJ2-2 and V is TRBV19; D possibly corresponds to TRBD1 (5 bases). The germline V gene has CDR1 LNHDA and CDR2 SQIVND (reference sequence). The CDR3 sequence is 14 residues long. V was clipped by 2 bases and J by 6 bases, with 10 bases between them.

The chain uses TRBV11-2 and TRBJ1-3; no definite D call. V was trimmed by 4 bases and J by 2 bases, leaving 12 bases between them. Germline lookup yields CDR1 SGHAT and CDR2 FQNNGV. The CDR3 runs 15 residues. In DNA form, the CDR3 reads TGTGCCAGCAGCTATATCCTCCCTACTGGAAACACCATATATTTT. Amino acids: CASSYILPTGNTIYF.

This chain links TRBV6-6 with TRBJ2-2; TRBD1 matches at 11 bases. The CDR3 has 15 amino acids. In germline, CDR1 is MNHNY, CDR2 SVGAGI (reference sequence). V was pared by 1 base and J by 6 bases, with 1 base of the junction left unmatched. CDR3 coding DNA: TGTGCCAGCAGTTACTTGGGACAGGGGGCCGGGGAGCTGTTTTTT. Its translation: CASSYLGQGAGELFF.

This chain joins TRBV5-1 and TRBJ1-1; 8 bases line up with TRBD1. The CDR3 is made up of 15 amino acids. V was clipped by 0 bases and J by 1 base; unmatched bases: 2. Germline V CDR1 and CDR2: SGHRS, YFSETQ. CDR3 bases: TGCGCCAGCAGCTTGGTCCAGGGGGCGAACACTGAAGCTTTCTTT. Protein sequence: CASSLVQGANTEAFF.

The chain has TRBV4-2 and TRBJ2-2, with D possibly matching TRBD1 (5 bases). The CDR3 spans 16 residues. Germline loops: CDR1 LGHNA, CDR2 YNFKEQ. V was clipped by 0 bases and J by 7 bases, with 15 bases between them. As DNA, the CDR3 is TGTGCCAGCAGCCAAGATTGGCAGGGTCTTGACGGGGAGCTGTTTTTT. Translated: CASSQDWQGLDGELFF.

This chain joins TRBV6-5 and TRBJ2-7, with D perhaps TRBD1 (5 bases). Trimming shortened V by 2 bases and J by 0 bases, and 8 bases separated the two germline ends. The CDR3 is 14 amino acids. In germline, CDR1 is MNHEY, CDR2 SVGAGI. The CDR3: CASSYGDSSYEQYF. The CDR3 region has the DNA TGTGCCAGCAGTTACGGCGACAGCTCCTACGAGCAGTACTTC.

The CDR3 sequence is CASSLFTGRNEQYF. The CDR3 nucleotides read TGTGCCAGCAGCTTGTTCACAGGGAGGAACGAGCAGTACTTC. The rearrangement joins TRBV5-5 to TRBJ2-7, with D perhaps TRBD1 or TRBD2 (6 bases each). The CDR3 contains 14 residues. CDR1 is SGHKS, CDR2 YYEKEE, per germline (reference sequence). Trimming removed 1 base at V and 5 bases at J, with 13 bases between.

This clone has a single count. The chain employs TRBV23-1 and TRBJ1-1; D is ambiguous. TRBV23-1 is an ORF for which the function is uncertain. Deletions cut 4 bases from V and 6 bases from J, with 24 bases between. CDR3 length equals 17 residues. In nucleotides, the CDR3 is TGCGCCAGCAGTCCCCTCGACCGGCCAAGGGTTGCCGCTGAAGCTTTCTTT. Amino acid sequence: CASSPLDRPRVAAEAFF.

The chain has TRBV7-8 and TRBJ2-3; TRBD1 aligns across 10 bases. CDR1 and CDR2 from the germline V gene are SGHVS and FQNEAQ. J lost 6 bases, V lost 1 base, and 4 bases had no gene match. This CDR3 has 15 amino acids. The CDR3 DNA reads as TGTGCCAGCAGCTTAGGGACAGGGGGTCCGGATACGCAGTATTTT. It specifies CASSLGTGGPDTQYF.

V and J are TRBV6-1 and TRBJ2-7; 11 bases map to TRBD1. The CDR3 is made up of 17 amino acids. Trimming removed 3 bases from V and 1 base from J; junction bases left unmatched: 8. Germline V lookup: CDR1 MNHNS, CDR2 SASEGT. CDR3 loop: CASSDPWGTGGSYEQYF. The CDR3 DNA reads TGTGCCAGCAGTGACCCGTGGGGGACAGGGGGTTCCTACGAGCAGTACTTC.

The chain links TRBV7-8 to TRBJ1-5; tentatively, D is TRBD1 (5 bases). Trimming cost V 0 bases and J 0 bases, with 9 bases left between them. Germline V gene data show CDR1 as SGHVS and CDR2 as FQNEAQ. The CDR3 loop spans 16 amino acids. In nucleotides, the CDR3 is TGTGCCAGCAGCTTAGCGCCCGGGGCTAGCAATCAGCCCCAGCATTTT. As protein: CASSLAPGASNQPQHF.

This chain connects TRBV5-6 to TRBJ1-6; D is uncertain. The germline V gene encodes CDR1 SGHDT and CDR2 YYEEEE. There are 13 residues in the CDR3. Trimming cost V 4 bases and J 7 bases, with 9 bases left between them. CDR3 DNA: TGTGCCAGCAGCCGGGCCTTAAATTCACCCCTCCACTTT. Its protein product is CASSRALNSPLHF.

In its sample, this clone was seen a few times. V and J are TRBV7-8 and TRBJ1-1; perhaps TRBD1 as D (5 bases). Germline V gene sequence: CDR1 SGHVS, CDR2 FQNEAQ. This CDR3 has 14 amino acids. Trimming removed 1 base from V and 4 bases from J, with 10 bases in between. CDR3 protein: CASSLGSGLTEAFF. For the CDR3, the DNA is TGTGCCAGCAGCTTAGGTTCAGGGCTCACTGAAGCTTTCTTT.

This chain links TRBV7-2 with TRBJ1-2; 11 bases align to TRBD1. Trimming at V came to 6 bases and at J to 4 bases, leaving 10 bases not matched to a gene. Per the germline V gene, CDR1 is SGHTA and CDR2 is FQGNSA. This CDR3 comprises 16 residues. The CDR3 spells CASRLSGTGGTYGYTF. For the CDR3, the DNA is TGTGCCAGCAGACTTTCCGGGACAGGGGGAACCTATGGCTACACCTTC.

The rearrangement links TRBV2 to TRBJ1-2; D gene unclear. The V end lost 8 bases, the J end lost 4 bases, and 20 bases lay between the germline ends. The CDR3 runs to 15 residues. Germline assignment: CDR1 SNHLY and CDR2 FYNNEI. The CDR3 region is CASDEVEAGSYGYTF. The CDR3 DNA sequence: TGTGCCAGCGATGAGGTGGAGGCAGGAAGCTATGGCTACACCTTC.

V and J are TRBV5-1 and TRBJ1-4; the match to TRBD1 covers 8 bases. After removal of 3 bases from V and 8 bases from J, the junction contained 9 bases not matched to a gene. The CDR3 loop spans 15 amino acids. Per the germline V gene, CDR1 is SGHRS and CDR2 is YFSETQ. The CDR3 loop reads CASSSGTGGREKLFF. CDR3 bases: TGCGCCAGCAGCTCCGGGACAGGTGGGCGGGAAAAACTGTTTTTT.

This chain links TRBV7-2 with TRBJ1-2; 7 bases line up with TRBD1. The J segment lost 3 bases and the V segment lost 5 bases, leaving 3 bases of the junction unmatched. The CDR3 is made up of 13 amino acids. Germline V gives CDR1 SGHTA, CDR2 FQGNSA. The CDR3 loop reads CASSPQGYYGYTF. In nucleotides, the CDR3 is TGTGCCAGCAGCCCACAGGGGTACTATGGCTACACCTTC.

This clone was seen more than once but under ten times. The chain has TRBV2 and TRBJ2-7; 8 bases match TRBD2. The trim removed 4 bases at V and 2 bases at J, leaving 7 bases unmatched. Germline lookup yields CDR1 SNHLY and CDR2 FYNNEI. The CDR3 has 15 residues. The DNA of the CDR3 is TGTGCCAGCAGTGGTCAGCGGGGGACCGCCTACGAGCAGTACTTC. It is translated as CASSGQRGTAYEQYF.

The CDR3 coding sequence is TGTGCCAGCAGTTTATACGAATACGAGCAGTACTTC. The encoded protein is CASSLYEYEQYF. V usage is TRBV28 and J usage is TRBJ2-7; no reliable D call. The V and J ends lost 1 base and 4 bases respectively, with 5 bases between them. Germline assignment: CDR1 MDHEN and CDR2 SYDVKM. This CDR3 is built from 12 residues.

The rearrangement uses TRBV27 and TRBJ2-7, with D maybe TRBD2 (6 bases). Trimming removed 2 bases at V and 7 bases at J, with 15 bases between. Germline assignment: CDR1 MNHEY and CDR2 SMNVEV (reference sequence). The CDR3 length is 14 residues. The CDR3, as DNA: TGTGCCAGCAGTTTAAGGCGGGGAGGAATTGAGCAGTACTTC. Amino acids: CASSLRRGGIEQYF.